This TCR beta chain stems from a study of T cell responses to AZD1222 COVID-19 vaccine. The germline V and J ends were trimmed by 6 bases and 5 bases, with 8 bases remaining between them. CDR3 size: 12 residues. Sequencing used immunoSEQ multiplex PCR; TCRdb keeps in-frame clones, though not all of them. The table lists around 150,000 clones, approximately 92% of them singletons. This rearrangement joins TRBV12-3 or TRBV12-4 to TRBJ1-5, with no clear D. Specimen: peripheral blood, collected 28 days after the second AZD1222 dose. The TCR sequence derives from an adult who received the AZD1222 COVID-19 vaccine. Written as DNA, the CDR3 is TGTGCCAGCAGATGGAGGTATCAGCCCCAGCATTTT. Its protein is CASRWRYQPQHF.